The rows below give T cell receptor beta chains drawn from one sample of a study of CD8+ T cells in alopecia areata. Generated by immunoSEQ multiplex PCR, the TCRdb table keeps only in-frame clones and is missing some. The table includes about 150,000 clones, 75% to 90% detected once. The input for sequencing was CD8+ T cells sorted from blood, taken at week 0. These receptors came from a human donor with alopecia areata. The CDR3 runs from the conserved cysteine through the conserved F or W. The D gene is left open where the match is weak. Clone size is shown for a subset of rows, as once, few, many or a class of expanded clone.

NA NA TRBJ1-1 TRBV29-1 CSVDANTEAFF
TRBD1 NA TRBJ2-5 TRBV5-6 CASSWGSTGTGDSGQYF
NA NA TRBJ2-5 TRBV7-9 CASSWDGQETQYF
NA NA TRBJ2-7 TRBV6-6 CASSPGVDEQYF
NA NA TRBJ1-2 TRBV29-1 CSVEFPGTYGYTF
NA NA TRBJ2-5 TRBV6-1 CASSDWETQYF
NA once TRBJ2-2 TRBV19 CASQGEGTGELFF
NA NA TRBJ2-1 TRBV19 CASSIGGGSYNEQFF
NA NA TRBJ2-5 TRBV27 CASSLWGETQYF
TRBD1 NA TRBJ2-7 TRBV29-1 CSVDVGQGAYEQYF
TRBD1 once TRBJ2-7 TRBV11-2 CASSLDRGNYEQYF
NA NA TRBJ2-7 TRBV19 CASSMSGYEQYF
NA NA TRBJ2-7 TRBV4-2 CASSQGLGHSYEQYF
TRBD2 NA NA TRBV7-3 CASSLGRARGAFNEQYF
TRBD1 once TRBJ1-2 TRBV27 CASSSGGNYGYTF
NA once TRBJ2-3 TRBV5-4 CASSLGVSGASTDTQYF
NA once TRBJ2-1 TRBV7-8 CASSFGPLSSYNEQFF
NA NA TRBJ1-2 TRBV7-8 CASSEQGSRNYGYTF
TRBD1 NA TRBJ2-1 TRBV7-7 CASSFNPGQGDEQFF
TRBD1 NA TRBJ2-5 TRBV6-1 CASSEFSTGGGETQYF
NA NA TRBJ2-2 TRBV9 CASSVWGNTGELFF
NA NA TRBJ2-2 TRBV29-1 CSVRAGFNTGELFF
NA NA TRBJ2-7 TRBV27 CASKRDYEQYF
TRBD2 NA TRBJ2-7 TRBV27 CATGLAGGFDEQYF
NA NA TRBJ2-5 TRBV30 CAWSSENQQETQYF
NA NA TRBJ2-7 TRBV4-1 CASSQGGGPYEQYF
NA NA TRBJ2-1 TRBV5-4 CASSPSGGPGGEQFF
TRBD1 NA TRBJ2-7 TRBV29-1 CSASLAGQGVLNEQYF
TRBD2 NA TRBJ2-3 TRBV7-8 CASSPWTSRERTTDTQYF
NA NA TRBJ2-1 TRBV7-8 CASYPGFEDEQFF
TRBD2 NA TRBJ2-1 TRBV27 CASAGGFYNEQFF
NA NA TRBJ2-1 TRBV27 CASRQGSEVWGDNEQFF
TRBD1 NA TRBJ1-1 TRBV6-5 CASSLRGRGTEAFF
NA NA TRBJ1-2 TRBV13 CASSLKAGPNYGYTF
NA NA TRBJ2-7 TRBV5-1 CASSLSSGYTYEQYF
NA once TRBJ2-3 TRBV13 CASSFADTDTQYF
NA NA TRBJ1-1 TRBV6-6 CASRPVGGLNTEAFF
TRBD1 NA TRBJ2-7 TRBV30 CAWEGMGQGLNF
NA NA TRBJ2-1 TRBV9 CASSVASGIEQFF
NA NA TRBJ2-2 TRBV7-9 CASSFSRDNTGELFF
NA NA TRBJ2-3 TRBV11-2 CASSLGAWGGYF
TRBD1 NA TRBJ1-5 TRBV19 CASSASGQGLHQPQHF
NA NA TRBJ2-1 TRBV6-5 CASSTLVGYNEQFF
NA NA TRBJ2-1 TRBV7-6 CASSLALDEQFF
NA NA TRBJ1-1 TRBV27 CASIHSGVQNEAFF
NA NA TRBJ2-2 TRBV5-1 CASSLNKNTGELFF
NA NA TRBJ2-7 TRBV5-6 CASSLDADYEQYF
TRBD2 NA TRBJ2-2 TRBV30 CAWRNLPAGGSNTGELFF
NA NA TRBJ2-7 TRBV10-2 CAATWGYEQYF
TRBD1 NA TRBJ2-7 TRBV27 CASRRQGSEQYF
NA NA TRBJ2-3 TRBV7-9 CASSFEGSSQDTQYF
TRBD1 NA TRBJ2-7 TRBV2 CASSEVQGANDEQYF
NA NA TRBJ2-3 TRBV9 CASSVGIADPSTDTQYF
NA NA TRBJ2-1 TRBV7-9 CASSPKSSLDNEQFF
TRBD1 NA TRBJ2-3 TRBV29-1 CSVEDRGEGPGQAADTQYF
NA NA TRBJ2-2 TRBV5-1 CASSLNFMGGSTTGELFF
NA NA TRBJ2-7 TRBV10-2 CASSDWTGLSYEQYF
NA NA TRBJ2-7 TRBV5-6 CASSPPGQRDYEQYF
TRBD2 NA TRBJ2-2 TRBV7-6 CASSPSTSGENTGELFF